What follows are 19 T cell receptor beta chains derived from one specimen sequenced in a study of cytomegalovirus exposure and HLA in healthy donors (dated by TCRdb to about 2017). The receptor library was made with the immunoSEQ multiplex PCR assay. TCRdb mirrors the immuneACCESS table, restricted to in-frame sequences. Some clones are absent from its copies; in checked studies, under half trace to an unresolved V gene, and the reason for the others is unknown. A total of 190,000 or so clones appear in this sample, approximately 80% of them only once. 13% of the sample belongs to the ten largest clones. The sample consisted of PBMCs. The receptors stem from a woman in her 30s in good health and CMV-seropositive.

This chain connects TRBV7-9 to TRBJ2-1, with 10 bases identical to TRBD2. This CDR3 spans 15 amino acids. Germline CDR1 reads SEHNR; CDR2 reads FQNEAQ (reference sequence). V was clipped by 7 bases and J by 7 bases; unmatched bases: 10. DNA for the CDR3: TGTGCCAGCAAGTTGCTAGCGGGAGTTGGAAATGAGCAGTTCTTC. Translated, it gives CASKLLAGVGNEQFF.

Concerning this clone: Other DNA sequences from this sample encode an identical CDR3 as well. The chain uses TRBV2 and TRBJ2-3, with 14 bases identical to TRBD2. Germline V gives CDR1 SNHLY, CDR2 FYNNEI. V lost 3 bases to trimming and J lost 6 bases; unmatched junction nucleotides: 5. The CDR3 is 16 residues long. CDR3 sequence reads: CASSDGLAGGADTQYF. The CDR3 DNA reads TGTGCCAGCAGTGACGGACTAGCGGGAGGCGCCGATACGCAGTATTTT. Full variable domain (rest looked up from reference TRBV2 and TRBJ2-3): EPEVTQTPSHQVTQMGQEVILRCVPISNHLYFYWYRQILGQKVEFLVSFYNNEISEKSEIFDDQFSVERPDGSNFTLKIRSTKLEDSAMYFCASSDGLAGGADTQYFGPGTRLTVL.

V is TRBV7-9 and J is TRBJ2-2, with D uncertain. Germline CDR1 reads SEHNR; CDR2 reads FQNEAQ (reference sequence). Trimming pared 1 base from V and 1 base from J, leaving 7 bases between. This CDR3 comprises 15 residues. As DNA, the CDR3 is TGTGCCAGCAGCTTAGTGCTAGGGAACACCGGGGAGCTGTTTTTT. Its protein product is CASSLVLGNTGELFF.

This clone was seen more than once but under ten times. The genes are TRBV29-1 and TRBJ1-2, with TRBD1 identical over 11 bases. Germline CDR1 is SQVTM and CDR2 is ANQGSEA. The junction had 0 bases not matched to a gene; V was cut back by 7 bases and J by 2 bases. The CDR3 is made up of 12 amino acids. CDR3 in amino acids: CSGTGGNYGYTF. The DNA of the CDR3 is TGCAGCGGGACAGGGGGCAACTATGGCTACACCTTC.

The chain is built from TRBV6-1 and TRBJ1-5; 9 bases agree with TRBD1. The CDR3 consists of 15 residues. The V gene's germline CDR1 is MNHNS and CDR2 SASEGT. The V gene end was trimmed by 3 bases and the J gene end by 6 bases; junction bases not matched to a gene: 6. The CDR3 loop is CASSEDRGRFQPQHF. Here the CDR3 DNA reads TGTGCCAGCAGTGAGGACAGGGGTCGGTTTCAGCCCCAGCATTTT.

This clone was counted ten times or more. The chain employs TRBV29-1 and TRBJ2-1, with TRBD2 matching 8 bases. CDR1 SQVTM and CDR2 ANQGSEA come from the germline V gene. J was trimmed by 5 bases and V by 4 bases; bases with no gene match: 19. The CDR3 runs 18 residues. As DNA, the CDR3 is TGCAGCGTTGTTGGGTACCTCTTAGAGACTAGCGAACACAATGAGCAGTTCTTC. Encoded protein: CSVVGYLLETSEHNEQFF.

In its sample, this clone was seen once. V usage is TRBV16 and J usage is TRBJ2-7; no firm D call. The CDR3 is 13 amino acids. Germline lookup yields CDR1 KGHSY and CDR2 FQNENV. V was trimmed by 2 bases and J by 1 base, leaving 6 bases between them. The CDR3 nucleotides are TGTGCCAGCAGCCAACGTCTGTCCTACGAGCAGTACTTC. It yields the protein CASSQRLSYEQYF.

The J gene is TRBJ2-1, the V gene TRBV28; maybe TRBD2 (6 bases). V was trimmed by 3 bases and J by 7 bases, leaving 16 bases between them. Germline V gives CDR1 MDHEN, CDR2 SYDVKM. The CDR3 is 15 residues long. CDR3 sequence (DNA): TGTGCCAGCAGTTTTAGCGGACCCCCTTTGAATGAGCAGTTCTTC. As protein: CASSFSGPPLNEQFF.

The V gene is TRBV5-1, the J gene TRBJ1-1; D may be TRBD1 (5 bases). The CDR3 is 15 residues long. V lost 3 bases, J lost 0 bases, and 12 bases lay in between. Germline assignment: CDR1 SGHRS and CDR2 YFSETQ. CDR3 coding DNA: TGCGCCAGCAGCTCGAGGCGGGGCCTGAACACTGAAGCTTTCTTT. Its translation: CASSSRRGLNTEAFF.

The genes are TRBV6-1 and TRBJ1-2, with D perhaps matching TRBD1 (5 bases). The CDR3 spans 14 residues. Germline CDR1 is MNHNS and CDR2 is SASEGT. Trimming removed 7 bases from V and 3 bases from J, with 15 bases in between. The CDR3 sequence is CASTQTEGYYGYTF. CDR3 DNA: TGTGCCAGCACCCAGACAGAAGGCTACTATGGCTACACCTTC.

The V and J genes are TRBV27 and TRBJ1-3; TRBD1 agrees at 7 bases. With 6 bases clipped from V and 1 base from J, the junction kept 12 bases outside the gene matches. From germline, CDR1 is MNHEY and CDR2 SMNVEV (reference sequence). This CDR3 has 17 amino acids. The CDR3 DNA is TGTGCCAGCAGGCCCTCTTTGGGGACAGTTTCTGGAAACACCATATATTTT. This codes for CASRPSLGTVSGNTIYF.

The chain employs TRBV7-2 and TRBJ1-2; D uncertain. From germline, CDR1 is SGHTA and CDR2 FQGNSA. Trimming shortened V by 1 base and J by 3 bases, and 6 bases separated the two germline ends. The CDR3 length is 13 residues. The CDR3 coding sequence is TGTGCCAGCAGCTTAGGACGGGACTATGGCTACACCTTC. It encodes CASSLGRDYGYTF.

The chain employs TRBV6-5 and TRBJ1-1; tentatively, D is TRBD1 (6 bases). The length of the CDR3 is 11 residues. The germline V gene encodes CDR1 MNHEY and CDR2 SVGAGI. V lost 5 bases, J lost 9 bases, and 10 bases lay in between. CDR3 nucleotides: TGTGCCAGCAGTACAGGGCCGCAAGCTTTCTTT. Translated, it gives CASSTGPQAFF.

The chain couples TRBV25-1 to TRBJ2-2, with D possibly TRBD2 on 6 matching bases. The germline CDR1 and CDR2 sequences are MGHDK and SYGVNS. V lost 8 bases and J 5 bases, leaving 15 bases between the germline ends. This CDR3 is 14 amino acids long. CDR3 residues: CASRGAPETGELFF. In DNA, the CDR3 is TGTGCCAGCCGCGGGGCGCCGGAAACCGGGGAGCTGTTTTTT.

The gene calls are TRBV28 and TRBJ2-2, with 9 bases fitting TRBD2. The length of the CDR3 is 15 residues. Looked up from germline, CDR1 is MDHEN and CDR2 is SYDVKM. V shed 1 base, J shed 4 bases, and the junction held 1 base outside the gene matches. The CDR3 DNA reads TGTGCCAGCAGTTTATTTAGCGGGAGCACCGGGGAGCTGTTTTTT. Amino acid sequence: CASSLFSGSTGELFF.

The chain employs TRBV6-1 and TRBJ2-5; a weak D match, TRBD2 (5 bases). This CDR3 is 14 amino acids long. Germline-derived CDR1 and CDR2 are MNHNS and SASEGT. Trimming stripped 8 bases from V and 9 bases from J, with 22 bases between. The CDR3 here is CASPPLGDKKAQYF. The CDR3 region has the DNA TGTGCCAGCCCCCCGCTCGGGGATAAGAAGGCCCAGTACTTC.

The chain uses TRBV11-1 and TRBJ2-3; D is uncertain. This CDR3 comprises 11 residues. Germline V gene sequence: CDR1 SGHAT, CDR2 FQDESV (reference sequence). V was pared by 6 bases and J by 4 bases, with 5 bases between. The DNA of the CDR3 is TGTGCCAGCAGTAATGCAGATACGCAGTATTTT. As protein: CASSNADTQYF.

As for this clone: One end of the junction is discordant with germline, which a read error may explain. Written as DNA, the CDR3 is TGTGCTAGCAGCCGAGGGAGCACAGATACGCAGTATTTT. This translates into CASSRGSTDTQYF. This chain links TRBV7-7 with TRBJ2-3; a possible D gene is TRBD2 (5 bases). CDR1 and CDR2 from the germline V gene are SSHAT and FNYEAQ (reference sequence). The CDR3 covers 13 residues.

V is TRBV2 and J is TRBJ1-4; 10 nucleotides match TRBD1. The CDR3 contains 14 residues. Unmatched junction bases numbered 6, after V lost 7 bases and J lost 7 bases. Germline loops: CDR1 SNHLY, CDR2 FYNNEI. This CDR3 reads CASTDRGQFEKLFF. The CDR3, as DNA: TGTGCCAGCACCGACAGGGGGCAGTTTGAAAAACTGTTTTTT.